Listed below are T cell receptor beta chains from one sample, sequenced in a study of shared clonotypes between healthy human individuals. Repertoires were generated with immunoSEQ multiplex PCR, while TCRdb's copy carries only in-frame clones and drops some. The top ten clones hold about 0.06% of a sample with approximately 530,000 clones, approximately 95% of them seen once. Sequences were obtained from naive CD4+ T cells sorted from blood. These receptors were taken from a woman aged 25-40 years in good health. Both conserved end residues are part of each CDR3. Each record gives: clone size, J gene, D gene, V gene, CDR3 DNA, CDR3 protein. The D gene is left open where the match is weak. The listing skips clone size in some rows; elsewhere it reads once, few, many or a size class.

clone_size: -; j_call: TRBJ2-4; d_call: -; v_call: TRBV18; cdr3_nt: TGTGCCAGCTCACGGGAAATACAGGGAGGCATCCCCATTCAGTACTTC; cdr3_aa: CASSREIQGGIPIQYF
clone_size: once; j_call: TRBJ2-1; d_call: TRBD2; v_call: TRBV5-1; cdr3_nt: TGCGCCAGCAGCTCGCCGGGACTAGCGTACAATGAGCAGTTCTTC; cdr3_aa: CASSSPGLAYNEQFF
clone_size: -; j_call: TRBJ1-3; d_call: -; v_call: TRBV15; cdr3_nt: TGTGCCACCAGCAGAGATATAGGGTCAGGAAACACCATATATTTT; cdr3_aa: CATSRDIGSGNTIYF
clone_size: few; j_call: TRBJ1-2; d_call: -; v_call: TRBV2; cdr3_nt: TGTGCCAGCAGTGAATTCGGGCGTTATGGCTACACCTTC; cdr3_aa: CASSEFGRYGYTF
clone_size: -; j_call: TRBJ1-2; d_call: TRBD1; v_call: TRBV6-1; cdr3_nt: TGTGCCAGCAGTGGGTGGACAGGGGTTGGTGGCTACACCTTC; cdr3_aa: CASSGWTGVGGYTF
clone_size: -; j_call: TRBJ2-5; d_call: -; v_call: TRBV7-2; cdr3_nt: TGTGCCAGCAGCTTAGCGATCCAACGCCTGGGGCAAGAGCAGTACTTC; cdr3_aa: CASSLAIQRLGQEQYF
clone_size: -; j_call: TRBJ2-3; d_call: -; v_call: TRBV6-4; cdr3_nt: TGTGCCAGCAGTGACTCGATGACAGATACGCAGTATTTT; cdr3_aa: CASSDSMTDTQYF
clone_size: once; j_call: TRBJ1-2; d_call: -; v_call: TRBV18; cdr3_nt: TGTGCCAGCTCCACGGGTCCGGACTATGGCTACACCTTC; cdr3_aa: CASSTGPDYGYTF
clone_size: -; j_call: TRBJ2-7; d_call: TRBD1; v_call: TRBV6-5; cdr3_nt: TGTGCCAGCAGACCAGACAGGGGCCCCTACGAGCAGTACTTC; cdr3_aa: CASRPDRGPYEQYF
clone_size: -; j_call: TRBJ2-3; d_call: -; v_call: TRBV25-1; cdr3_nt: TGTGCCAGCAGTGAATATCGGAGAGATACGCAGTATTTT; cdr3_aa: CASSEYRRDTQYF
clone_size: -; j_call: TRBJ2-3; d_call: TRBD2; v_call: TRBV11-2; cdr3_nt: TGTGCCAGCAGCTTATTGGGACTAGTTCTCGATACGCAGTATTTT; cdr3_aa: CASSLLGLVLDTQYF
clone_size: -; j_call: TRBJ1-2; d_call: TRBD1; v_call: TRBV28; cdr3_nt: TGTGCCAGCAGTGTGCAGGGGGGAGGCTACACCTTC; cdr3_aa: CASSVQGGGYTF
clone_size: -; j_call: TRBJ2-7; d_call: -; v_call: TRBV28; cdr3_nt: TGTGCCAGCAGTTTTGTTCTGCACGAGCAGTACTTC; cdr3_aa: CASSFVLHEQYF
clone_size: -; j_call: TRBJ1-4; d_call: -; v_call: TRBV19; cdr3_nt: TGTGCCAGTAGTATCAGGGTGGCGAATGAAAAACTGTTTTTT; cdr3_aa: CASSIRVANEKLFF
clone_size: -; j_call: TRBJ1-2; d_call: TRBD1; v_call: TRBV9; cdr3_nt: TGTGCCAGCAGGGAGGGACAGGGTGTTTCTGGCTACACCTTC; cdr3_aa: CASREGQGVSGYTF
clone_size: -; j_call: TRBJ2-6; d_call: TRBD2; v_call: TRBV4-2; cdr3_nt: TGTGCCAGCAGCCAAGTTGTTGCGGGAGGTCCCGGGGCCAACGTCCTGACTTTC; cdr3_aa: CASSQVVAGGPGANVLTF
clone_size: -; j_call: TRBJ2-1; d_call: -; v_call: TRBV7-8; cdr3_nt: TGTGCCAGCAGCTTAGAGACTTATGCGAGGTGGCGGGCCCCGGCGCAGTTCTTC; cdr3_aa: CASSLETYARWRAPAQFF
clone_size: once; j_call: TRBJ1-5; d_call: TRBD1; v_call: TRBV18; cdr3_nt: TGTGCCAGCTCACCGGGACAGGGGGCGGGGCAGCCCCAGCATTTT; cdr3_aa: CASSPGQGAGQPQHF
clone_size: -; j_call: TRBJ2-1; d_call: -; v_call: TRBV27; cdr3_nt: TGTGCCAGCAGTTTATTGGGCAGGAGCTCCTACAATGAGCAGTTCTTC; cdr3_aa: CASSLLGRSSYNEQFF
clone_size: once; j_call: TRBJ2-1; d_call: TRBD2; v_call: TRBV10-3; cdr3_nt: TGTGCCATCAGTGAGGGGACTAGCGGCCTCGCCTACAATGAGCAGTTCTTC; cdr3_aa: CAISEGTSGLAYNEQFF
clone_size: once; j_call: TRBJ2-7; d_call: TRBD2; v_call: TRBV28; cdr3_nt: TGTGCCAGCAGTTTACTAGCGGGAGATTACGAGCAGTACTTC; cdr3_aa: CASSLLAGDYEQYF
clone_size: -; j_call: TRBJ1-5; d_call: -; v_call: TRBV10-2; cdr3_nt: TGCGCCAGCAGTGTGGCGGGGCCCAGTCAGCCCCAGCATTTT; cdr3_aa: CASSVAGPSQPQHF
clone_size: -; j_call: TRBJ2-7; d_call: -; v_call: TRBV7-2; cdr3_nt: TGTGCCAGCAGATACCCCGGGGCCAGCTCCTACGAGCAGTACTTC; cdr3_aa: CASRYPGASSYEQYF
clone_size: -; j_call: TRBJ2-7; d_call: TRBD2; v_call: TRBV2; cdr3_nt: TGTGCCAGCAGTCAGCGGGGTGAGGACGAGCAGTACTTC; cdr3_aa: CASSQRGEDEQYF
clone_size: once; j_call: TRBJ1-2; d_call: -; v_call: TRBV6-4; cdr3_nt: TGTGCCAGCAGTGACTCGGGAGTCTATGGCTACACCTTC; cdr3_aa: CASSDSGVYGYTF
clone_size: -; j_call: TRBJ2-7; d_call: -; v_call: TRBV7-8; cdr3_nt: TGTGCCAGCAGCTTAAGGGAGACAGGATTCTACGAGCAGTACTTC; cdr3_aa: CASSLRETGFYEQYF
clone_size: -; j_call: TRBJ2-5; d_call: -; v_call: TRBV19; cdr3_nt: TGTGCCAGCCAAGGTGGTGGTAAAAAGACCCAGTACTTC; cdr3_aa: CASQGGGKKTQYF
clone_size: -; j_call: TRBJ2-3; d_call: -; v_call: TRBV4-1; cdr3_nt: TGCGCCAGCAGCCAAGATCAACTAAGCACAGATACGCAGTATTTT; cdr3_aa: CASSQDQLSTDTQYF
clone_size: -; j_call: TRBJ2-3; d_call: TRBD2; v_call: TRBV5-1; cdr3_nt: TGCGCCAGCAGCTTGAGGGGGACTAGCGGCCCCCTTAGCACAGATACGCAGTATTTT; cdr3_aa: CASSLRGTSGPLSTDTQYF
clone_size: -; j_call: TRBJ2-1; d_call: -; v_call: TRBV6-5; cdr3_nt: TGTGCCAGCAGCGCCCCAGGGTACAATGAGCAGTTCTTC; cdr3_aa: CASSAPGYNEQFF
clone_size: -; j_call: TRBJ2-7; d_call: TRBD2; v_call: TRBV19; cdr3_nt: TGTGCCAGTAGTATACCGGGGGGGAGTGGCGAGCAGTACTTC; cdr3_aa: CASSIPGGSGEQYF
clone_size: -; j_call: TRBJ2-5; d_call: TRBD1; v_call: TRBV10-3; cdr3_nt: TGTGCCATCCGACAGGGACAGGGGCAAGAGACCCAGTACTTC; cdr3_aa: CAIRQGQGQETQYF
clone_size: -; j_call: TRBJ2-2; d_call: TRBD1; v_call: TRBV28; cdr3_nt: TGTGCCAGCAGTCAACAGGGGGTGCTACGTACCGGGGAGCTGTTTTTT; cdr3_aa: CASSQQGVLRTGELFF
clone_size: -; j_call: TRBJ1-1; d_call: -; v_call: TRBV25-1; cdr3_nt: TGTGCCAGCAGTGAATATCGGGGTAACACTGAAGCTTTCTTT; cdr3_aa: CASSEYRGNTEAFF
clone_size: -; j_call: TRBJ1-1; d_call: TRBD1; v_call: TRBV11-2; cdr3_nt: TGTGCCAGCAGCTCCCACAGGGGGACTGAAGCTTTCTTT; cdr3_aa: CASSSHRGTEAFF
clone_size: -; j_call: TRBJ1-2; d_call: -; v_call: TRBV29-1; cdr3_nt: TGCAGCGTTGGTTATCAGGGCAGCTATGGCTACACCTTC; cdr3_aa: CSVGYQGSYGYTF
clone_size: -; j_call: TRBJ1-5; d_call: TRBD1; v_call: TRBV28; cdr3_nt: TGTGCCAGCAGTCCAGCAGGGGGCAGACAGCCCCAGCATTTT; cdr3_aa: CASSPAGGRQPQHF
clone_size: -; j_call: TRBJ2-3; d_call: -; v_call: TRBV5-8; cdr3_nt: TGTGCCAGCAGCTTGGCCCGGACTTCTAGCACAGATACGCAGTATTTT; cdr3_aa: CASSLARTSSTDTQYF
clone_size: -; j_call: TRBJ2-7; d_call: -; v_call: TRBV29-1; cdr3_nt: TGCAGCGTTGCCGGGGTCCCAGGTTGGAGTTCCGAGCAGTACTTC; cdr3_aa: CSVAGVPGWSSEQYF
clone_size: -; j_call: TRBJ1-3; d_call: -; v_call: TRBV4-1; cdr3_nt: TGCGCCAGCAGCCACCCGGTTCGGGACAAGGGAAACACCATATATTTT; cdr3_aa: CASSHPVRDKGNTIYF
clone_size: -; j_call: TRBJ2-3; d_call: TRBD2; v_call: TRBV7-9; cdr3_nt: TGTGCCAGCAGCCAGGGACTAGCGGGAGGGCGGACAGATACGCAGTATTTT; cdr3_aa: CASSQGLAGGRTDTQYF